Listed below are T cell receptor beta chains from one sample, sequenced in a study of identical twins. TCRdb recomputed calls from the 5' RACE reads with MiXCR, one row per CDR3 protein. The sample records 200,000 to 250,000 distinct CDR3 sequences, about 10% being singletons. Sequencing was done on a sample of memory T cells sorted from blood. These receptor sequences come from a man aged 50 to 60 in good health. Both conserved end residues are part of each CDR3. D genes are given only for firm matches. Some rows have no size entry. The others give once, few or many, or a class for an expanded clone.

.	.	TRBV5-5	CASSLAWASSYEQYF
many	.	TRBV20-1	CSARDSQGYTEAFF
many	.	TRBV6-5	CASSHSRELAEQYF
few	.	TRBV4-3	CASSQDLGYGEQFF
many	.	TRBV12-3/TRBV12-4	CASSSFAGDHTF
many	TRBD1	TRBV6-1	CAARGRGDNYGYTF
few	.	TRBV12-3/TRBV12-4	CASKSGLGSYNEQFF
few	TRBD2	TRBV6-1	CASRWELAVQETQYF
.	.	TRBV6-2/TRBV6-3	CATAAPVVTSPLHF
few	.	TRBV7-9	CASIPGGGPYEQYF
.	TRBD2	TRBV20-1	CSARVSGRVFSTDTQYF
.	.	TRBV4-3	CASSQGTSRSYEQYF
many	TRBD1	TRBV20-1	CSAPGTVSEQYF
.	TRBD2	TRBV4-2	CASSQGLEAGGRDIQYF
few	.	TRBV6-1	CASRPFAETHGDEQFF
many	TRBD2	TRBV10-3	CAISEGTSNEQFF
.	TRBD2	TRBV28	CASSLRTSGRFPNTGELFF
many	TRBD2	TRBV7-2	CASSLQAGGLLETQYF
.	TRBD1	TRBV11-2	CASSSGQGLNYEQYF
many	TRBD2	TRBV5-1	CASSSQLAPSTDTQYF
.	.	TRBV6-1	CASSTAFSNYGYTF
many	TRBD1	TRBV6-5	CASSYDSPSGVTGTLNQPQHF
.	.	TRBV4-2	CASSLYNTGELFF
.	TRBD1	TRBV12-3/TRBV12-4	CASSSGTGRLAFF
few	.	TRBV3-1	CASRGAGEKLFF
many	.	TRBV5-1	CASSFGFGHEQFF
.	.	TRBV20-1	CSADHWGSGTPYNEQFF
.	TRBD1	TRBV19	CASSIPGQVRNTEAFF
many	.	TRBV3-1	CASSQEGRSGNTIYF
.	TRBD2	TRBV11-2	CASSPGTRGTQYF
many	.	TRBV5-6	CASSLETSSYNSPLHF
few	TRBD1	TRBV7-3	CASSPQGAYYEQYF
few	.	TRBV4-3	CASSPRGVTNEKLFF
.	TRBD2	TRBV10-3	CAISLAEGWNGELFF
many	.	TRBV4-3	CASSQFRGGTGELFF
.	.	TRBV24-1	CATSDYGSGYSTDTQYF
many	.	TRBV20-1	CSARDAGTLNTGELFF
many	TRBD2	TRBV29-1	CSVKGTSGGNTGELFF
few	TRBD1	TRBV15	CATSRGGQGVYSGANVLTF
few	.	TRBV6-1	CASSGPVAAYEQYF
few	TRBD2	TRBV28	CASSLGTSGARQYF
.	.	TRBV18	CASSPPSIETQYF
once	.	TRBV30	CAWSARGGLAYEQYF